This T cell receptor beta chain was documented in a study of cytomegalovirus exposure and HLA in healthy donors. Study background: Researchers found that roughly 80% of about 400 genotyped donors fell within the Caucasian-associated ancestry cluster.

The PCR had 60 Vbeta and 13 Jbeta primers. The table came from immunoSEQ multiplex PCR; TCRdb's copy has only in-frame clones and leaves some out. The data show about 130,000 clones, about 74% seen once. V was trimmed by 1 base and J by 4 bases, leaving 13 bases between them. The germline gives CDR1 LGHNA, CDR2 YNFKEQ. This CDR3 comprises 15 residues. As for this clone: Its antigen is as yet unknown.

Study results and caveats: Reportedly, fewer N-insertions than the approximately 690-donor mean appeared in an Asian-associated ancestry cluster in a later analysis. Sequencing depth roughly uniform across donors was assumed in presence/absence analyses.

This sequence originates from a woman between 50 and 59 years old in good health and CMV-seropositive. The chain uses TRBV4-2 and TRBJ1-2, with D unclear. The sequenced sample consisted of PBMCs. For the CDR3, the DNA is TGTGCCAGCAGCCAAGTAAGCGGGGAAGGCTATGGCTACACCTTC. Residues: CASSQVSGEGYGYTF.